Detailed here is one T cell receptor (beta chain). Its antigen is undetermined. The beta constant-region primer was an equimolar mix of two oligonucleotides covering TRBC1 and TRBC2. Nested alpha and beta constant-region primers with the SP2 primer drove four PCR rounds on ligated cDNA. TCRdb independently ran MiXCR on the UMI-ligation and nested PCR reads; one entry per CDR3 protein. The data hold about 150,000 distinct CDR3 sequences, with over 20% observed a single time. Trimming removed 3 bases at V and 8 bases at J, with 14 bases between. The CDR3 runs to 14 residues. CDR1 and CDR2 from the germline V gene are SGHRS and YFSETQ. This sample is drawn from a study of naive and memory T cell subsets. General study results and limits: TCR counts from RNA may reflect activation-linked expression changes. Over 95% of naive TCR sequences appeared only once after error correction, unlike memory subsets. Especially in CD8 cells, naive repertoires contained a few larger clonotypes, possibly CD45RA-re-expressing memory cells.

The specimen was naive CD4+ T cells from blood. The chain links TRBV5-1 to TRBJ1-4, with D maybe TRBD1 (6 bases). This sequence was found in a human donor in good health. The CDR3 sequence is CASSSTGFGEKLFF. CDR3 bases: TGCGCCAGCAGCTCCACAGGGTTTGGGGAAAAACTGTTTTTT. The full variable domain, completed using reference TRBV5-1 and TRBJ1-4, is KAGVTQTPRYLIKTRGQQVTLSCSPISGHRSVSWYQQTPGQGLQFLFEYFSETQRNKGNFPGRFSGRQFSNSRSEMNVSTLELGDSALYLCASSSTGFGEKLFFGSGTQLSVL.